This T cell receptor beta chain was profiled in a study of T-cell memory formation after mild COVID-19. Trimming cost V 6 bases and J 11 bases; bases outside gene matches: 18. CDR1 SNHLY and CDR2 FYNNEI come from the germline V gene. CDR3 length: 15 residues. Each CDR3 protein gets one entry after TCRdb re-called the 5' RACE reads with MiXCR. The sample holds about 440,000 distinct CDR3 sequences, around 19% seen once. The genes are TRBV2 and TRBJ1-1; 7 bases line up with TRBD1. The clonotype originates from an adult woman who had mild COVID-19 (a few samples of this study predate the infection). Cell type and time point are not known. The sample taken for sequencing was PBMCs or a T cell subset sorted from them (not recorded which). CDR3 DNA sequence: TGTGCCAGCAGATCCGAGAAACAGGGGCCTTGGGATGCTTTCTTT. It yields the protein CASRSEKQGPWDAFF.